Listed here are 2 T cell receptor beta chains from one sample, sequenced in a study of blood T cell repertoires in COVID-19. This table comes from immunoSEQ multiplex PCR, and its TCRdb copy is limited to in-frame clones, with some not included. The top ten hold roughly a tenth of the sample, which has roughly 200,000 clones, 70% to 90% seen once. Source material: peripheral blood. The receptors derive from a woman in her forties or fifties with COVID-19, enrolled during active disease.

In its sample, this clone was seen a few times. The chain carries TRBV5-1 and TRBJ1-2; 7 nucleotides agree with TRBD1. V gave up 5 bases and J gave up 0 bases; unmatched junction bases: 10. The V gene's germline CDR1 is SGHRS and CDR2 YFSETQ. The CDR3 is 16 residues long. CDR3 protein: CASSSPPGTANYGYTF. CDR3 DNA sequence: TGCGCCAGCAGTTCTCCTCCCGGGACAGCTAACTATGGCTACACCTTC.

This clone was observed at least ten times. V and J are TRBV4-3 and TRBJ2-2; D unclear. This CDR3 region has 12 residues. The germline gives CDR1 LGHNA, CDR2 YSLEER. Deletions cut 4 bases from V and 7 bases from J, with 7 bases between. The chain's CDR3 is CASSRSIGELFF. CDR3 nucleotides: TGCGCCAGCAGCCGCAGTATCGGGGAGCTGTTTTTT.